This record covers a single T cell receptor beta chain. Its antigen is unidentified. With V trimmed by 8 bases and J by 4 bases, 7 bases remained unmatched. There are 15 residues in the CDR3. Germline V lookup: CDR1 SGHTA, CDR2 FQGTGA. These data come from a study of cytomegalovirus exposure and HLA in healthy donors. Regarding the study as a whole: CMV serostatus was the only immune exposure information that was available.

PCR was performed using 60 Vbeta and 13 Jbeta primers. Here immunoSEQ multiplex PCR was the method, and the copy in TCRdb shows in-frame clones only, minus some. The table shows about 160,000 clones, with roughly two thirds occurring only once. The sample was PBMCs. The receptor's source is a young woman in good health and CMV-seronegative. The genes are TRBV7-3 and TRBJ2-3; TRBD1 matches at 12 bases. The CDR3 coding sequence is TGTGCCAGCGGGACCGGGACAGGGGGCGCAGATACGCAGTATTTT. This sequence encodes CASGTGTGGADTQYF.